These 18 T cell receptor beta chains came from one sample sequenced in a study of T-cell reconstitution after alpha-beta-depleted transplantation in children. Unique molecular identifiers were incorporated into the prepared TCRbeta library. TCRdb independently ran MiXCR on the PCR reads; one entry per CDR3 protein. Of approximately 500,000 distinct CDR3 sequences in the sample, over 9.5% were seen once. The specimen was PBMCs, collected before TCRalphabeta/CD19-depleted stem cell transplant. The source of these receptors is a child aged 2-15 years with inherited bone marrow failure, due to receive a stem cell transplant.

This clonotype came up many times. The chain joins TRBV20-1 to TRBJ2-3; 8 bases match TRBD2. CDR3 length equals 17 residues. The V gene end was trimmed by 2 bases and the J gene end by 2 bases; junction bases not matched to a gene: 12. From germline, CDR1 is DFQATT and CDR2 SNEGSKA (reference sequence). CDR3 nucleotides: TGCAGTGCTAGACCAGTCCCAGCGGGAGTTTCCACAGATACGCAGTATTTT. This translates into CSARPVPAGVSTDTQYF.

As regards this clonotype: It may be a read error: a sequence one base away is much more abundant. The chain combines TRBV15 with TRBJ2-1; 8 nucleotides agree with TRBD2. The CDR3 has 16 amino acids. The germline gives CDR1 LNHNV, CDR2 YYDKDF (reference sequence). DNA of the CDR3: TGTGCCACCAGCAGAATGATGGGACTAGGGAACAATGAGCATTTCTTC. Its protein product is CATSRMMGLGNNEHFF.

This clonotype was detected ten times or more. This sequence joins TRBV7-2 and TRBJ2-2; D might be TRBD1 or TRBD2, each matching 6 bases. CDR3 size: 17 residues. V lost 2 bases and J 1 base, leaving 14 bases between the germline ends. Germline CDR1 reads SGHTA; CDR2 reads FQGNSA. CDR3 bases: TGTGCCAGCAGCTTAAGGGGGGCCCAGATGAACACCGGGGAGCTGTTTTTT. This sequence encodes CASSLRGAQMNTGELFF.

The table lists this clonotype with many counts. The chain joins TRBV7-2 to TRBJ2-5; 7 nucleotides agree with TRBD2. This CDR3 comprises 15 residues. Per the germline V gene, CDR1 is SGHTA and CDR2 is FQGNSA. V shed 0 bases and J 4 bases; nucleotides not matched to a gene: 5. CDR3 DNA: TGTGCCAGCAGCTTAGCGGGACTATCCCTAGAGACCCAGTACTTC. The encoded protein is CASSLAGLSLETQYF. Supplemented by reference TRBV7-2 and TRBJ2-5, the full variable domain reads GAGVSQSPSNKVTEKGKDVELRCDPISGHTALYWYRQSLGQGLEFLIYFQGNSAPDKSGLPSDRFSAERTGGSVSTLTIQRTQQEDSAVYLCASSLAGLSLETQYFGPGTRLLVL.

CDR3 DNA sequence: TGTGCCAGCACCGAGAGGAACTCTGGAAACACCATATATTTT. As protein: CASTERNSGNTIYF. The chain is built from TRBV6-4 and TRBJ1-3; no clear D. CDR1 is MRHNA, CDR2 SNTAGT, per germline. The V end lost 7 bases, the J end lost 0 bases, and 10 bases lay between the germline ends. The CDR3 has 14 amino acids.

The chain has TRBV5-6 and TRBJ2-5, with D perhaps matching TRBD2 (6 bases). V lost 1 base and J lost 6, with 13 bases in between. The CDR3 has 14 residues. Germline V gene sequence: CDR1 SGHDT, CDR2 YYEEEE. CDR3 protein: CASSLPWGLKTQYF. The DNA for the CDR3 is TGTGCCAGCAGCTTGCCGTGGGGACTGAAGACCCAGTACTTC.

This clonotype was picked up many times. The chain links TRBV28 to TRBJ1-2, with a weak D call TRBD1 (5 bases). The CDR3 loop spans 15 amino acids. V lost 4 bases, J lost 0 bases, and 12 bases lay in between. Germline V CDR1 and CDR2: MDHEN, SYDVKM. As DNA, the CDR3 is TGTGCCAGCAGTTCACTCAGGGCGACTAACTATGGCTACACCTTC. It translates to CASSSLRATNYGYTF.

V is TRBV5-4 and J is TRBJ2-1; D gene ambiguous. V was trimmed by 2 bases and J by 6 bases, leaving 18 bases between them. The CDR3 has 16 residues. Germline CDR1 reads SGHNT; CDR2 reads YYREEE (reference sequence). DNA of the CDR3: TGTGCCAGCAGCTTCAACCCCGAGGCCTGGTCCAATGAGCAGTTCTTC. It yields the protein CASSFNPEAWSNEQFF.

This clonotype occurred many times. As DNA, the CDR3 is TGTGCCAGCACCAAACCGGGGGCGAACACTGAAGCTTTCTTT. Translation: CASTKPGANTEAFF. V and J are TRBV6-1 and TRBJ1-1, with a tentative D call TRBD1 (6 bases). Germline CDR1 and CDR2: MNHNS and SASEGT. Between the trimmed V and J ends, which lost 7 bases and 1 base, there was a span of 13 bases. The CDR3 length is 14 residues.

This clonotype was seen only a few times. The rearrangement links TRBV20-1 to TRBJ1-1; D call uncertain. The CDR3 consists of 13 residues. Looked up from germline, CDR1 is DFQATT and CDR2 is SNEGSKA (reference sequence). Between the trimmed V and J ends, which lost 0 bases and 8 bases, there was a span of 13 bases. The CDR3 DNA is TGCAGTGCTAGAGATCTTATTGACCCCGAAGCTTTCTTT. It yields the protein CSARDLIDPEAFF.

Many counts were recorded for this clonotype. The chain recombines TRBV28 with TRBJ2-3, with D unclear. This CDR3 contains 15 residues. The germline CDR1 and CDR2 sequences are MDHEN and SYDVKM. Trimming removed 2 bases at V and 0 bases at J, with 9 bases between. CDR3 protein: CASSLRQQSTDTQYF. The CDR3 coding sequence is TGTGCCAGCAGTTTACGGCAGCAGAGCACAGATACGCAGTATTTT.

This clonotype occurred many times. The chain links TRBV29-1 to TRBJ1-1; D uncertain. Germline V gene data show CDR1 as SQVTM and CDR2 as ANQGSEA. This CDR3 spans 12 amino acids. Trimming left V 6 bases short and J 2 bases short, with 10 bases between. CDR3 nucleotides: TGCAGCGTCTCGGACGGAAACACTGAAGCTTTCTTT. Protein product: CSVSDGNTEAFF.

This clonotype occurred many times. The chain employs TRBV28 and TRBJ1-3; no definite D call. Per germline, CDR1 MDHEN and CDR2 SYDVKM. CDR3 length: 15 amino acids. V shed 1 base and J shed 0 bases, with 7 bases lying between them. CDR3 amino acids: CASSLSDSSGNTIYF. DNA for the CDR3: TGTGCCAGCAGTTTATCGGATAGCTCTGGAAACACCATATATTTT.

V gene TRBV7-9 combines with J gene TRBJ2-5; D is ambiguous. CDR1 and CDR2 (germline): SEHNR, FQNEAQ (reference sequence). This CDR3 comprises 15 residues. V shed 5 bases and J shed 0 bases, with 13 bases lying between them. This CDR3 is CASSPLNSYQETQYF. The CDR3 DNA reads TGTGCCAGCAGCCCCCTGAATTCGTACCAAGAGACCCAGTACTTC. Supplemented by reference TRBV7-9 and TRBJ2-5, the full variable domain reads DTGVSQNPRHKITKRGQNVTFRCDPISEHNRLYWYRQTLGQGPEFLTYFQNEAQLEKSRLLSDRFSAERPKGSFSTLEIQRTEQGDSAMYLCASSPLNSYQETQYFGPGTRLLVL.

At least ten counts were recorded for this clonotype. The J gene is TRBJ2-5, the V gene TRBV28; TRBD2 agrees at 9 bases. This CDR3 has 15 amino acids. Germline CDR1 is MDHEN and CDR2 is SYDVKM. The J segment lost 4 bases and the V segment lost 1 base, leaving 4 bases of the junction unmatched. The CDR3 coding sequence is TGTGCCAGCAGTTTATTACTAGCGGGCAGAGAGACCCAGTACTTC. Encoded protein: CASSLLLAGRETQYF.

This clonotype was seen repeatedly, ten times or more. The chain uses TRBV4-3 and TRBJ2-2; 7 nucleotides agree with TRBD2. The CDR3 is 14 amino acids. The trim removed 0 bases at V and 7 bases at J, leaving 2 bases unmatched. Germline V lookup: CDR1 LGHNA, CDR2 YSLEER. This CDR3 reads CASSQDWGGGELFF. CDR3 sequence (DNA): TGCGCCAGCAGCCAAGATTGGGGGGGCGGGGAGCTGTTTTTT.

There are many counts of this clonotype. The V call is TRBV4-3, the J call TRBJ2-3; 12 nucleotides agree with TRBD2. CDR3 length: 16 amino acids. Germline assignment: CDR1 LGHNA and CDR2 YSLEER. V shed 3 bases and J 2 bases; nucleotides not matched to a gene: 3. CDR3 loop: CASSHGTSGLTDTQYF. The CDR3 DNA is TGCGCCAGCAGCCATGGGACTAGCGGGCTCACAGATACGCAGTATTTT.

Note on this clonotype: A much larger clonotype is one base distant, so this may be a read error. V gene TRBV6-5 combines with J gene TRBJ2-7, with 8 bases matching TRBD1. CDR3 size: 12 residues. Germline-derived CDR1 and CDR2 are MNHEY and SVGAGI. The CDR3 DNA sequence: TGTGCCAGCTTCCCCGGGACAGGCGAGCGGTACTTC. Translation gives CASFPGTGERYF.